The 32 T cell receptor beta chains presented below share a single source sample, sequenced in a study of post-analysis software for immune sequencing data. Study-wide points: Patients showed TRBV5-6, TRBV5-1 and TRBV20-1 among roughly 5 TRBV segments more frequent than in controls.

Included in the TCR beta cDNA libraries were unique molecular identifiers. MiXCR, run by TCRdb on the PCR reads, gives a single entry per CDR3 protein. The sample yields around 400,000 distinct CDR3 sequences, approximately 37% seen once. Their antigen targets remain unknown. Sequenced sample: blood. The receptors shown here come from a girl under 10 years old with multiple sclerosis.

This clonotype came up a few times. The chain links TRBV7-2 to TRBJ2-5, with D maybe TRBD1 (6 bases). The V gene lost 4 bases and the J gene lost 1 base, with 10 bases spanning the gap. The CDR3 is 14 amino acids. CDR1 is SGHTA and CDR2 is FQGNSA in the germline V gene. In nucleotides, the CDR3 is TGTGCCAGCAGCTCCAGGGGCCCCCAAGAGACCCAGTACTTC. It translates to CASSSRGPQETQYF.

The V and J genes are TRBV5-5 and TRBJ2-4, with D hard to call. The CDR3 spans 15 residues. V lost 0 bases and J 1 base, leaving 8 bases between the germline ends. Germline V gene data show CDR1 as SGHKS and CDR2 as YYEKEE (reference sequence). CDR3 sequence: CASSLAVGAKNIQYF. CDR3 DNA sequence: TGTGCCAGCAGCTTGGCTGTGGGGGCCAAAAACATTCAGTACTTC.

This chain joins TRBV7-9 and TRBJ1-5; a weak D match, TRBD1 (5 bases). Trimming cost V 1 base and J 2 bases, with 9 bases left between them. The CDR3 runs 15 residues. Germline V gene sequence: CDR1 SEHNR, CDR2 FQNEAQ (reference sequence). CDR3 nucleotides: TGTGCCAGCAGCTTAGGGGGGTACGGCAATCAGCCCCAGCATTTT. Its protein is CASSLGGYGNQPQHF.

This chain uses TRBV6-5 with TRBJ1-3; D call uncertain. The V gene lost 8 bases and the J gene lost 2 bases, with 7 bases spanning the gap. This CDR3 is 12 amino acids long. Looked up from germline, CDR1 is MNHEY and CDR2 is SVGAGI. CDR3 nucleotides: TGTGCCAGCTCAAGGCCTGGAAACACCATATATTTT. Its protein product is CASSRPGNTIYF.

The chain uses TRBV13 and TRBJ2-7, with 12 bases fitting TRBD2. The CDR3 runs to 16 residues. Germline assignment: CDR1 PRHDT and CDR2 FYEKMQ (reference sequence). The V segment lost 6 bases and the J segment 5 bases; nucleotides outside the gene matches: 11. The CDR3 region is CASSLTTSGRWNEQYF. The CDR3 coding sequence is TGTGCCAGCAGTCTCACCACTAGCGGGAGGTGGAACGAGCAGTACTTC.

There are a few counts of this clonotype. The CDR3 sequence: CASSLGYFEGESNEQFF. In nucleotides, the CDR3 is TGTGCCAGCAGCCTGGGCTACTTCGAGGGAGAATCCAATGAGCAGTTCTTC. The chain links TRBV3-1 to TRBJ2-1; D possibly corresponds to TRBD2 (5 bases). The CDR3 has 17 residues. The germline V gene has CDR1 LGHDT and CDR2 YNNKEL (reference sequence). V was pared by 4 bases and J by 6 bases, with 22 bases between.

This rearrangement joins TRBV5-5 to TRBJ1-4; D unresolved. Trimming pared 4 bases from V and 7 bases from J, leaving 17 bases between. CDR3 size: 15 residues. Germline values: CDR1 SGHKS, CDR2 YYEKEE (reference sequence). The CDR3 loop is CASSTRRVLVEKLFF. The CDR3 DNA reads TGTGCCAGCAGCACCCGACGGGTTCTAGTTGAAAAACTGTTTTTT.

The rearrangement links TRBV15 to TRBJ2-1; 11 bases agree with TRBD2. Unmatched junction bases numbered 11, after V lost 3 bases and J lost 7 bases. CDR1 LNHNV and CDR2 YYDKDF come from the germline V gene (reference sequence). The CDR3 runs 17 residues. The CDR3 DNA follows: TGTGCCACCAGCAGGGGACGGTTACTAGCGGGAGAGAATGAGCAGTTCTTC. This translates into CATSRGRLLAGENEQFF.

The gene calls are TRBV20-1 and TRBJ2-6; 9 bases are shared with TRBD1. This CDR3 comprises 17 residues. Germline CDR1 DFQATT, CDR2 SNEGSKA (reference sequence). Trimming took 3 bases from V and 0 from J; bases not matched to a gene: 6. As DNA, the CDR3 is TGCAGTGCTAGTGGAGGACAGGGGTACTCTGGGGCCAACGTCCTGACTTTC. Amino acid sequence: CSASGGQGYSGANVLTF.

The V and J genes are TRBV4-2 and TRBJ2-5, with TRBD1 matching over 7 bases. This CDR3 is built from 14 residues. The V segment lost 0 bases and the J segment 4 bases; nucleotides outside the gene matches: 2. Germline assignment: CDR1 LGHNA and CDR2 YNFKEQ. Written as DNA, the CDR3 is TGTGCCAGCAGCCAAGATCCAGGGGGAGAGACCCAGTACTTC. Translating it yields CASSQDPGGETQYF.

The chain combines TRBV12-3 or TRBV12-4 with TRBJ2-1; possibly TRBD1 or TRBD2 for D (5 bases each). CDR3 length: 12 amino acids. Between the trimmed V and J ends, which lost 6 bases and 6 bases, there was a span of 9 bases. CDR3: CASSPGANEQFF. The CDR3 coding sequence is TGTGCCAGCAGCCCCGGGGCCAATGAGCAGTTCTTC.

This rearrangement joins TRBV20-1 to TRBJ2-7; 9 bases agree with TRBD1. V was clipped by 5 bases and J by 5 bases; unmatched bases: 4. The CDR3 consists of 12 residues. Germline values: CDR1 DFQATT, CDR2 SNEGSKA (reference sequence). CDR3 DNA: TGCAGTGCTTTGGGACAGGGAGACGAGCAGTACTTC. Residues: CSALGQGDEQYF.

In its sample, this clonotype was seen a few times. V is TRBV20-1 and J is TRBJ2-1, with D unclear. V was clipped by 0 bases and J by 5 bases, with 23 bases between them. Per germline, CDR1 DFQATT and CDR2 SNEGSKA (reference sequence). The CDR3 consists of 18 residues. As DNA, the CDR3 is TGCAGTGCTAGAGATAATTTTCGAACCTCAAAAGGAAACAATGAGCAGTTCTTC. Residues: CSARDNFRTSKGNNEQFF.

The CDR3 sequence: CASSLAGQGSSYNEQFF. For the CDR3, the DNA is TGTGCCAGCAGCTTAGCGGGACAGGGTAGCTCCTACAATGAGCAGTTCTTC. The chain is built from TRBV7-6 and TRBJ2-1; 9 bases align to TRBD1. The V gene's germline CDR1 is SGHVS and CDR2 FNYEAQ. There are 17 residues in the CDR3. V shed 0 bases, J shed 0 bases, and the junction held 3 bases outside the gene matches.

The chain links TRBV24-1 to TRBJ2-1, with 7 bases matching TRBD2. CDR3 size: 13 residues. V was pared by 7 bases and J by 7 bases, with 6 bases of the junction left unmatched. Germline lookup yields CDR1 KGHDR and CDR2 SFDVKD. CDR3 residues: CATRGGVVNEQFF. The CDR3 bases are TGTGCCACCAGGGGAGGGGTGGTGAATGAGCAGTTCTTC.

This clonotype has only a few counts. V gene TRBV5-1 combines with J gene TRBJ2-1; 15 bases align to TRBD2. Germline-derived CDR1 and CDR2 are SGHRS and YFSETQ. This CDR3 spans 17 amino acids. Trimming removed 0 bases from V and 8 bases from J; junction bases left unmatched: 6. CDR3 residues: CASSLGGTSGGNDEQFF. As DNA, the CDR3 is TGCGCCAGCAGCTTGGGAGGGACTAGCGGGGGGAACGATGAGCAGTTCTTC.

The V call is TRBV20-1, the J call TRBJ1-5; D is ambiguous. Trimming cost V 0 bases and J 0 bases, with 3 bases left between them. The CDR3 sequence is 13 residues long. Germline V gene data show CDR1 as DFQATT and CDR2 as SNEGSKA (reference sequence). The CDR3 loop reads CSARDHSNQPQHF. CDR3 DNA: TGCAGTGCTAGAGATCATAGCAATCAGCCCCAGCATTTT.

V gene TRBV20-1 combines with J gene TRBJ2-5; 7 bases line up with TRBD2. The DNA end is a closer match to TRBJ2-7, so the J assignment may be wrong. CDR3 length equals 15 residues. The germline CDR1 and CDR2 sequences are DFQATT and SNEGSKA (reference sequence). The CDR3 loop is CSARLSGAFSYEQYF. CDR3 coding DNA: TGCAGTGCTAGACTAAGCGGGGCTTTCTCCTACGAGCAGTACTTC.

A few counts support this clonotype. This chain links TRBV9 with TRBJ2-1; 8 bases agree with TRBD2. CDR1 is SGDLS, CDR2 YYNGEE, per germline. J gave up 5 bases and V 3 bases, and 7 bases lay outside the gene matches. CDR3 length equals 15 residues. CDR3 sequence reads: CASSGGLAFHNEQFF. The CDR3 DNA reads TGTGCCAGCAGCGGAGGACTAGCTTTCCACAATGAGCAGTTCTTC.

This clonotype occurred a few times. The CDR3 nucleotides read TGTGCCAGCAGCCAAGATCTGGGACAGCCGGATGAAAAACTGTTTTTT. Its protein is CASSQDLGQPDEKLFF. V usage is TRBV4-2 and J usage is TRBJ1-4, with 7 bases lining up with TRBD1. Germline V CDR1 and CDR2: LGHNA, YNFKEQ. The CDR3 is 16 amino acids. The trim removed 0 bases at V and 6 bases at J, leaving 7 bases unmatched.

This sequence joins TRBV7-2 and TRBJ2-3; D ambiguous. Per germline, CDR1 SGHTA and CDR2 FQGNSA. The V end lost 3 bases, the J end lost 7 bases, and 11 bases lay between the germline ends. The CDR3 is 13 amino acids. In DNA, the CDR3 is TGTGCCAGCAGCTTTTACCTACGAAATACGCAGTATTTT. Protein sequence: CASSFYLRNTQYF. Combining the CDR3 with reference TRBV7-2 and TRBJ2-3 gives the whole variable domain GAGVSQSPSNKVTEKGKDVELRCDPISGHTALYWYRQSLGQGLEFLIYFQGNSAPDKSGLPSDRFSAERTGGSVSTLTIQRTQQEDSAVYLCASSFYLRNTQYFGPGTRLTVL.

This clonotype was picked up many times. The chain joins TRBV6-5 to TRBJ2-7; a weak D match, TRBD2 (6 bases). Germline V CDR1 and CDR2: MNHEY, SVGAGI. Trimming removed 5 bases from V and 4 bases from J, with 12 bases in between. This CDR3 spans 13 amino acids. The CDR3 DNA is TGTGCCAGCAGTCCCGGGACTCCGTACGAGCAGTACTTC. It codes for CASSPGTPYEQYF.

The CDR3 bases are TGTGCCAGCAGTCTCCAATGGAACACTGAAGCTTTCTTT. Translating gives CASSLQWNTEAFF. The genes are TRBV12-3 or TRBV12-4 and TRBJ1-1; D gene unclear. The CDR3 runs 13 residues. V was trimmed by 5 bases and J by 1 base, leaving 8 bases between them.

The chain recombines TRBV2 with TRBJ2-7, with a weak D call TRBD1 (5 bases). The CDR3 spans 15 residues. Germline CDR1 is SNHLY and CDR2 is FYNNEI. V gave up 3 bases and J gave up 6 bases, with 18 bases separating them. CDR3 in DNA: TGTGCCAGCAGTGAGCGGCAGGGCCTCTACGTCGAGCAGTACTTC. Its protein product is CASSERQGLYVEQYF.

The chain has TRBV5-5 and TRBJ2-5; the D gene is possibly TRBD2 (7 bases). The CDR3 sequence is 16 residues long. V gave up 1 base and J gave up 4 bases, with 17 bases separating them. Germline V gives CDR1 SGHKS, CDR2 YYEKEE (reference sequence). The CDR3 DNA sequence: TGTGCCAGCAGCTTGATCATGACGGGGGGCCGAGAGACCCAGTACTTC. The encoded protein is CASSLIMTGGRETQYF.

This clonotype was recorded a few times. The J gene is TRBJ2-1, the V gene TRBV6-5; D gene unclear. The CDR3 totals 12 residues. V lost 6 bases to trimming and J lost 6 bases, with 9 bases between them. Germline CDR1 is MNHEY and CDR2 is SVGAGI. DNA of the CDR3: TGTGCCAGCAGGCGTCATAGCAATGAGCAGTTCTTC. Amino acids: CASRRHSNEQFF.

The rearrangement joins TRBV6-5 to TRBJ2-7; D call uncertain. The CDR3 has 16 residues. Germline CDR1 is MNHEY and CDR2 is SVGAGI. V was pared by 0 bases and J by 0 bases, with 12 bases between. CDR3 in amino acids: CASSYSEERISYEQYF. The DNA for the CDR3 is TGTGCCAGCAGTTACTCGGAAGAGCGAATCTCCTACGAGCAGTACTTC.

The chain has TRBV29-1 and TRBJ1-1; D not certain. Trimming removed 8 bases at V and 5 bases at J, with 9 bases between. The germline V gene has CDR1 SQVTM and CDR2 ANQGSEA. This CDR3 comprises 10 residues. The CDR3 is CSPIRTEAFF. CDR3 in DNA: TGCAGCCCGATTCGGACTGAAGCTTTCTTT.

J is TRBJ2-7 and V is TRBV4-1; D is possibly TRBD1 or TRBD2 (5 bases each). CDR1 is MGHRA, CDR2 YSYEKL, per germline. The CDR3 is 14 residues long. V dropped 4 bases and J dropped 3 bases, with 13 bases sitting between them. The CDR3 DNA reads as TGCGCCAGCAGCCGAGGGGAAGGGAACTACGAGCAGTACTTC. This encodes CASSRGEGNYEQYF.

The chain combines TRBV29-1 with TRBJ2-7, with D possibly being TRBD2 (5 bases). Germline CDR1 reads SQVTM; CDR2 reads ANQGSEA. V lost 7 bases and J lost 3, with 13 bases in between. This CDR3 has 12 residues. The CDR3 bases are TGCAGCGCCGGAATCGGGGACTACGAGCAGTACTTC. It specifies CSAGIGDYEQYF.

The chain uses TRBV10-3 and TRBJ1-1, with a weak D call TRBD1 (5 bases). The V gene lost 5 bases and the J gene lost 0 bases, with 13 bases spanning the gap. This CDR3 has 15 residues. Germline V gene data show CDR1 as ENHRY and CDR2 as SYGVKD. This chain's CDR3 is CAISSQGIMNTEAFF. CDR3 DNA sequence: TGTGCCATCAGTAGTCAGGGTATAATGAACACTGAAGCTTTCTTT.

The table lists this clonotype with a few counts. This chain connects TRBV12-3 or TRBV12-4 to TRBJ1-5, with D unresolved. CDR3 length: 14 residues. Trimming shortened V by 2 bases and J by 0 bases, and 5 bases separated the two germline ends. This chain's CDR3 is CASSLKGSNQPQHF. Written as DNA, the CDR3 is TGTGCCAGCAGTTTAAAGGGTAGCAATCAGCCCCAGCATTTT.